This TCR beta chain was captured in a study of T-cell memory formation after mild COVID-19. The study's findings and limits: The finding that pre-infection memory included some responding clones suggested that cross-reactive memory joined. A balance of CD4 and CD8 characterized clones contracting day 15 to 85, whereas later expanders leaned CD4+.

Germline V gene data show CDR1 as SGHRS and CDR2 as YFSETQ. This CDR3 is built from 19 residues. V was clipped by 0 bases and J by 0 bases, with 19 bases between them. TCRdb independently ran MiXCR on the 5' RACE reads; one entry per CDR3 protein. In the table there are about 560,000 distinct CDR3 sequences, less than 25% of which are singletons. This clonotype was observed a handful of times. The antigen remains unidentified. The chain employs TRBV5-1 and TRBJ1-3; tentative D call: TRBD1 (5 bases). The sequenced material came from PBMCs or a T cell subset sorted from them (not recorded which). The source is an adult woman who had mild COVID-19 (a few samples of this study predate the infection). Cell type and time point are not known. CDR3 DNA sequence: TGCGCCAGCAGCTTGGTGGCAGGGCGATTTCCTCTCTCTGGAAACACCATATATTTT. It translates to CASSLVAGRFPLSGNTIYF.